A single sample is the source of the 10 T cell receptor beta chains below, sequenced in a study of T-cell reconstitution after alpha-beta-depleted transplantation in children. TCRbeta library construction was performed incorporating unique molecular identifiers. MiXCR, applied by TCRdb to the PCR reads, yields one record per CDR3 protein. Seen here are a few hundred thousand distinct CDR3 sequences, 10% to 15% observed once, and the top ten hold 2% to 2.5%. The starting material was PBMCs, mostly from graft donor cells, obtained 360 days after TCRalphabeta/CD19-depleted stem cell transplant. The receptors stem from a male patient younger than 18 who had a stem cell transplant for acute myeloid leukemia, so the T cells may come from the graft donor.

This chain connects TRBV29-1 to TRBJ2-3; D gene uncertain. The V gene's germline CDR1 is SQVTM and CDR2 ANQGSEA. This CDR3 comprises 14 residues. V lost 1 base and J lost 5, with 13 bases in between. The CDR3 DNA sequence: TGCAGCGTTGAAGGGCGACCACCGGGAGATACGCAGTATTTT. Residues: CSVEGRPPGDTQYF.

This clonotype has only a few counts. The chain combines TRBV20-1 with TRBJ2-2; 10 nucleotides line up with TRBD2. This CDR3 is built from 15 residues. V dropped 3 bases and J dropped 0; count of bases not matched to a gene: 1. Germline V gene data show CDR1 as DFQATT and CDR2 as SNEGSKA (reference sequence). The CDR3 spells CSASGLAANTGELFF. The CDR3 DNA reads TGCAGTGCTAGCGGACTAGCGGCGAACACCGGGGAGCTGTTTTTT.

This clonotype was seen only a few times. This CDR3 is CASSPYFGLSSYNEQFF. The DNA for the CDR3 is TGTGCCAGCTCACCATACTTTGGACTGAGCTCCTACAATGAGCAGTTCTTC. The rearrangement joins TRBV18 to TRBJ2-1, with D perhaps matching TRBD2 (5 bases). The CDR3 has 17 amino acids. V was cut by 2 bases and J by 0 bases, with 14 bases left in between. Per the germline V gene, CDR1 is KGHSH and CDR2 is LQKENI.

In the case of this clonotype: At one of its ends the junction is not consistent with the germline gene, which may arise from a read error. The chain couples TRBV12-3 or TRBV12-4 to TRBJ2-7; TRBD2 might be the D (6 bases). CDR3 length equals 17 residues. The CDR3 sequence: CASSSYPGVRTSHEQYF. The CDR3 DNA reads TGTGCCAGCAGTAGCTATCCGGGAGTAAGGACCTCCCACGAGCAGTACTTC.

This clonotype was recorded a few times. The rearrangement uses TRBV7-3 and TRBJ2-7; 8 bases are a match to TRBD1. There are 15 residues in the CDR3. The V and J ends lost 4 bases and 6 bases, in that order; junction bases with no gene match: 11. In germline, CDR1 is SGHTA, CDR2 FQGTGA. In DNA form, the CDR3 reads TGTGCCAGCAGCTCCCTTGGACAGGGTCGGTCCGAGCAGTACTTC. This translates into CASSSLGQGRSEQYF.

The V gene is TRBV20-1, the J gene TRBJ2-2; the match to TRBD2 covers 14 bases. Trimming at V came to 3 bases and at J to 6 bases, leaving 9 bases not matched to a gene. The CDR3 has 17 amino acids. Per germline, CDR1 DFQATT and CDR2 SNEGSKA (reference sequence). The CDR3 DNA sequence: TGCAGTGCTAGGCCGGGACTAGCGGGAGTGAGCGCCGGGGAGCTGTTTTTT. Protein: CSARPGLAGVSAGELFF.

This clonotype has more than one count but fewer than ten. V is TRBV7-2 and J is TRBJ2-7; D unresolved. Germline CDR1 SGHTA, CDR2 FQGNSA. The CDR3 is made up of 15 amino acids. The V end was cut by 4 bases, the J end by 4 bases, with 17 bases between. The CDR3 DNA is TGTGCCAGCAGCTCCCTCCCAAGGTCTGGGTACGAGCAGTACTTC. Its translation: CASSSLPRSGYEQYF.

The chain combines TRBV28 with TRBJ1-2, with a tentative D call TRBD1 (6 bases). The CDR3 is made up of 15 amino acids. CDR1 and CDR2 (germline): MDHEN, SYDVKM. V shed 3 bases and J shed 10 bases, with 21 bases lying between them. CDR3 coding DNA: TGTGCCAGCAGTTTGGCCCGCGGGGGCTATAGCGACTACACCTTC. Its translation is CASSLARGGYSDYTF.

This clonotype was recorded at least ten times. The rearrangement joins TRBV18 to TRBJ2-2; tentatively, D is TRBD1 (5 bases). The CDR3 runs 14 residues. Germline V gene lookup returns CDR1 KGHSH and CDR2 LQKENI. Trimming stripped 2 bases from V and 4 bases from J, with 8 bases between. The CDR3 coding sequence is TGTGCCAGCTCACCATTACAGGTCACCGGGGAGCTGTTTTTT. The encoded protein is CASSPLQVTGELFF.

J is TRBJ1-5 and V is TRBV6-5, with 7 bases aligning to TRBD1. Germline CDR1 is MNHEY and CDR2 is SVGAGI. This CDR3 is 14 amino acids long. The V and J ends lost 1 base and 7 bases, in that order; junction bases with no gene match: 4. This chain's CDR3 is CASSYLSGGQPQHF. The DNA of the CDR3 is TGTGCCAGCAGTTACTTATCAGGGGGGCAGCCCCAGCATTTT.